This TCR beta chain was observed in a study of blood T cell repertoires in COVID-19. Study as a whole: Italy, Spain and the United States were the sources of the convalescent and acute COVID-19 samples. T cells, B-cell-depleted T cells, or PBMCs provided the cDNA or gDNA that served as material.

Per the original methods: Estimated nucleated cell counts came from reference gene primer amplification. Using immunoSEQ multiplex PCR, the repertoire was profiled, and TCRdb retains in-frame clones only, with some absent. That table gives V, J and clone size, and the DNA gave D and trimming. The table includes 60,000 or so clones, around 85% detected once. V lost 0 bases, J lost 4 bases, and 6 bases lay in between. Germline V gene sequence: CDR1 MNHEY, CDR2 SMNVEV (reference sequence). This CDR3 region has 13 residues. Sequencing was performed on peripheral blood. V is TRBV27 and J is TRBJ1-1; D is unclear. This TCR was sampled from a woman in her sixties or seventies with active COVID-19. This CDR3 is CASSLSSFTEAFF. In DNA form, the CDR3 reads TGTGCCAGCAGTTTATCGAGCTTCACTGAAGCTTTCTTT.